This entry lists 25 T cell receptor beta chains sequenced from one sample in a study of blood T cells in healthy people across ages. A second PCR, run for 7 to 11 cycles, used a sample-barcoded 5' primer plus a J-beta primer mix. Using its own MiXCR run on the 5' RACE reads, TCRdb lists one record per CDR3 protein. This sample has under 2,000,000 distinct CDR3 sequences; around 48% occur once, and the top ten carry more than 2%. The source material was blood. The origin of the receptors is a woman between 35 and 50 years old in good health.

This clonotype was detected only a few times. V is TRBV6-5 and J is TRBJ2-7; 11 bases align to TRBD1. The CDR3 extends over 15 amino acids. Losses at the gene ends were 2 bases for V and 3 bases for J; bases not matched to a gene: 3. CDR1 and CDR2 from the germline V gene are MNHEY and SVGAGI. The CDR3 nucleotides are TGTGCCAGCAGTTACACTGGGACAGGGGGCTACGAGCAGTACTTC. Protein: CASSYTGTGGYEQYF.

This rearrangement joins TRBV2 to TRBJ2-1; D remains ambiguous. Germline values: CDR1 SNHLY, CDR2 FYNNEI. V lost 7 bases and J lost 13, with 17 bases in between. The CDR3 spans 12 residues. For the CDR3, the DNA is TGTGCCAGCAAGGCCAGGATTGAGACCCAGTTCTTC. Amino acids: CASKARIETQFF.

The rearrangement joins TRBV20-1 to TRBJ2-5; possible D gene TRBD2, 6 bases. The CDR3 runs to 14 residues. V lost 5 bases and J 5 bases, leaving 18 bases between the germline ends. From germline, CDR1 is DFQATT and CDR2 SNEGSKA (reference sequence). CDR3: CSAPPWIGRETQYF. The CDR3 DNA reads as TGCAGTGCTCCCCCGTGGATAGGGAGGGAGACCCAGTACTTC.

This chain connects TRBV20-1 to TRBJ1-2, with D maybe TRBD1 (6 bases). The CDR3 totals 16 residues. V lost 1 base to trimming and J lost 1 base, with 16 bases between them. Per the germline V gene, CDR1 is DFQATT and CDR2 is SNEGSKA (reference sequence). The CDR3 is CSARAGTGLINYGYTF. For the CDR3, the DNA is TGCAGTGCTAGAGCGGGTACAGGGCTCATTAACTATGGCTACACCTTC.

V and J are TRBV2 and TRBJ1-4; D gene uncertain. Trimming pared 8 bases from V and 1 base from J, leaving 14 bases between. This CDR3 is 15 amino acids long. In germline, CDR1 is SNHLY, CDR2 FYNNEI. DNA for the CDR3: TGTGCCAGCGCTTCCCTCACACTAACTAATGAAAAACTGTTTTTT. Its translation: CASASLTLTNEKLFF.

CDR3 region: CASSLGTATQETQFF. The CDR3 coding sequence is TGTGCCAGCAGCTTAGGGACAGCGACCCAAGAGACCCAGTTCTTC. The chain joins TRBV11-2 to TRBJ2-1; maybe TRBD1 (6 bases). The CDR3 has 15 residues. The V and J ends lost 1 base and 13 bases respectively, with 20 bases between them. CDR1 is SGHAT and CDR2 is FQNNGV in the germline V gene.

The chain recombines TRBV5-1 with TRBJ1-4; TRBD1 matches 7 bases. Germline V CDR1 and CDR2: SGHRS, YFSETQ. CDR3 size: 18 residues. J lost 0 bases, V lost 5 bases, and 13 bases had no gene match. Here the CDR3 DNA reads TGCGCCAGCAGTCTGGGGCAGGGGGGATACACAACTAATGAAAAACTGTTTTTT. It codes for CASSLGQGGYTTNEKLFF.

The count of this clonotype is one. This chain's CDR3 is CASSTQGTGRAQYF. In DNA, the CDR3 is TGTGCCAGTAGTACCCAGGGGACCGGACGGGCGCAGTATTTT. The J gene is TRBJ2-3, the V gene TRBV19, with D possibly being TRBD1 (6 bases). This CDR3 contains 14 residues. The V and J ends lost 4 bases and 10 bases respectively, with 18 bases between them. The germline gives CDR1 LNHDA, CDR2 SQIVND (reference sequence). The variable domain in full, with the rest retrieved from reference TRBV19 and TRBJ2-3, is DGGITQSPKYLFRKEGQNVTLSCEQNLNHDAMYWYRQDPGQGLRLIYYSQIVNDFQKGDIAEGYSVSREKKESFPLTVTSAQKNPTAFYLCASSTQGTGRAQYFGPGTRLTVL.

This clonotype has more than one count but fewer than ten. The chain recombines TRBV29-1 with TRBJ2-3; TRBD1 matches at 7 bases. CDR1 is SQVTM and CDR2 is ANQGSEA in the germline V gene. The CDR3 is 15 residues long. The V segment lost 4 bases and the J segment 2 bases; nucleotides outside the gene matches: 9. The CDR3 spells CSVGGQLGPTDTQYF. The CDR3, as DNA: TGCAGCGTTGGGGGACAGTTGGGACCCACAGATACGCAGTATTTT.

V gene TRBV3-1 combines with J gene TRBJ2-6; TRBD2 matches 10 bases. Germline loops: CDR1 LGHDT, CDR2 YNNKEL (reference sequence). There are 19 residues in the CDR3. The V segment lost 3 bases and the J segment 0 bases; nucleotides outside the gene matches: 8. CDR3 in DNA: TGTGCCAGCAGCCACACTAGCGGGGCTTCTCTCTCTGGGGCCAACGTCCTGACTTTC. Residues: CASSHTSGASLSGANVLTF.

Comment on this clonotype: A junction boundary mismatches the germline segment, possibly from a read error. The CDR3 nucleotides are TGTGCCAGCAGTCGACTGGGGAGCTCCTACGAGCTGTACTTC. Translated: CASSRLGSSYELYF. The chain joins TRBV28 to TRBJ2-7; D possibly corresponds to TRBD2 (5 bases). Germline values: CDR1 MDHEN, CDR2 SYDVKM. CDR3 length equals 14 residues.

This chain connects TRBV7-2 to TRBJ1-1; the match to TRBD1 covers 7 bases. The CDR3 is 13 amino acids. The V gene's germline CDR1 is SGHTA and CDR2 FQGNSA. V lost 3 bases, J lost 5 bases, and 3 bases stayed unmatched. CDR3 protein: CASSFDRETEAFF. As DNA, the CDR3 is TGTGCCAGCAGCTTCGACAGGGAGACTGAAGCTTTCTTT.

This clonotype came up a few times. This rearrangement joins TRBV7-9 to TRBJ1-5, with D unclear. This CDR3 is 12 amino acids long. V was clipped by 5 bases and J by 7 bases, with 9 bases between them. Germline-derived CDR1 and CDR2 are SEHNR and FQNEAQ (reference sequence). The CDR3 loop is CASSPDRQPQHF. CDR3 in DNA: TGTGCCAGCAGCCCCGACCGGCAGCCCCAGCATTTT.

This clonotype was detected only a few times. The CDR3 protein is CATAPRGPYEQYF. The CDR3 coding sequence is TGTGCCACCGCCCCCAGGGGACCCTACGAGCAGTACTTC. The genes are TRBV28 and TRBJ2-7; D perhaps matches TRBD1 (6 bases). The CDR3 is 13 amino acids. Trimming left V 10 bases short and J 2 bases short, with 15 bases between. Germline CDR1 and CDR2: MDHEN and SYDVKM.

CDR3 in amino acids: CASNGGGAKNIQYF. DNA for the CDR3: TGTGCCAGCAATGGAGGGGGGGCCAAAAACATTCAGTACTTC. The chain is built from TRBV25-1 and TRBJ2-4; D possibly uses TRBD1 or TRBD2 (6 bases each). V was trimmed by 7 bases and J by 1 base, leaving 11 bases between them. The CDR3 sequence is 14 residues long. CDR1 is MGHDK and CDR2 is SYGVNS in the germline V gene.

This chain connects TRBV6-1 to TRBJ2-1; perhaps D is TRBD1 or TRBD2 (6 bases each). Trimming removed 10 bases at V and 7 bases at J, with 14 bases between. From germline, CDR1 is MNHNS and CDR2 SASEGT. The CDR3 contains 12 residues. The CDR3 region has the DNA TGTGCCACCGGGGGCCTCGGGAATGAGCAGTTCTTC. It codes for CATGGLGNEQFF.

The table lists this clonotype with a few counts. The chain combines TRBV7-2 with TRBJ2-1; 9 positions match TRBD2. V was pared by 3 bases and J by 2 bases, with 11 bases of the junction left unmatched. Per the germline V gene, CDR1 is SGHTA and CDR2 is FQGNSA. The length of the CDR3 is 18 residues. The CDR3 nucleotides are TGTGCCAGCAGCTTTTTTAAGCGGGGGGCCGCCCCCTACAATGAGCAGTTCTTC. This encodes CASSFFKRGAAPYNEQFF.

The gene calls are TRBV12-3 or TRBV12-4 and TRBJ1-1; D unclear. The V and J ends lost 9 bases and 0 bases respectively, with 5 bases between them. The length of the CDR3 is 11 residues. DNA for the CDR3: TGTGCCAGTAAAGTGAACACTGAAGCTTTCTTT. It specifies CASKVNTEAFF.

The chain has TRBV28 and TRBJ2-5, with D possibly being TRBD1 (6 bases). The germline V gene encodes CDR1 MDHEN and CDR2 SYDVKM. V was trimmed by 7 bases and J by 2 bases, leaving 11 bases between them. The CDR3 runs 13 residues. CDR3 region: CASTPGQQETQYF. The CDR3 DNA follows: TGTGCCAGCACCCCCGGACAGCAAGAGACCCAGTACTTC.

This clonotype was picked up a small number of times. The chain carries TRBV12-3 or TRBV12-4 and TRBJ2-5; D is possibly TRBD1 (5 bases). Trimming took 5 bases from V and 3 from J, leaving 16 bases between them. This CDR3 has 15 amino acids. The CDR3 spells CASSGKGSLKETQYF. The CDR3 nucleotides are TGTGCCAGCAGTGGGAAGGGGTCCTTAAAAGAGACCCAGTACTTC.

This clonotype was found once. This chain joins TRBV20-1 and TRBJ2-3; 10 bases line up with TRBD2. This CDR3 has 15 residues. J was trimmed by 5 bases and V by 8 bases; bases with no gene match: 13. Per the germline V gene, CDR1 is DFQATT and CDR2 is SNEGSKA (reference sequence). This CDR3 reads CSSPSLAGEEDTQYF. The CDR3 DNA reads TGCAGTTCGCCCAGTCTAGCGGGGGAGGAAGATACGCAGTATTTT.

Many counts were recorded for this clonotype. The chain has TRBV7-2 and TRBJ2-1; D is unclear. V was pared by 6 bases and J by 4 bases, with 4 bases between. CDR1 is SGHTA, CDR2 FQGNSA, per germline. The CDR3 sequence is 11 residues long. The CDR3 is CASRDYNEQFF. The CDR3, as DNA: TGTGCCAGCAGGGATTACAATGAGCAGTTCTTC.

V and J are TRBV10-3 and TRBJ2-3; 7 nucleotides align to TRBD2. CDR1 and CDR2 from the germline V gene are ENHRY and SYGVKD. The CDR3 is 16 residues long. V lost 0 bases, J lost 0 bases, and 3 bases stayed unmatched. The CDR3 here is CAISESTSLSTDTQYF. CDR3 nucleotide sequence: TGTGCCATCAGTGAGTCGACTAGCCTTAGCACAGATACGCAGTATTTT.

This clonotype occurred a few times. The chain combines TRBV7-8 with TRBJ2-1, with 12 bases matching TRBD1. The trim removed 5 bases at V and 7 bases at J, leaving 15 bases unmatched. CDR3 length: 18 residues. Germline values: CDR1 SGHVS, CDR2 FQNEAQ. The CDR3 spells CASSASFFRDRGQNEQFF. The CDR3 DNA is TGTGCCAGCAGCGCTTCGTTTTTCCGGGACAGGGGGCAAAATGAGCAGTTCTTC.

The J gene is TRBJ1-2, the V gene TRBV5-1; D is possibly TRBD1 (6 bases). CDR1 is SGHRS and CDR2 is YFSETQ in the germline V gene. The V end lost 0 bases, the J end lost 4 bases, and 16 bases lay between the germline ends. The CDR3 extends over 16 amino acids. The CDR3: CASSLDPGVMSYGYTF. CDR3 in DNA: TGCGCCAGCAGCTTGGATCCAGGGGTGATGAGCTATGGCTACACCTTC.